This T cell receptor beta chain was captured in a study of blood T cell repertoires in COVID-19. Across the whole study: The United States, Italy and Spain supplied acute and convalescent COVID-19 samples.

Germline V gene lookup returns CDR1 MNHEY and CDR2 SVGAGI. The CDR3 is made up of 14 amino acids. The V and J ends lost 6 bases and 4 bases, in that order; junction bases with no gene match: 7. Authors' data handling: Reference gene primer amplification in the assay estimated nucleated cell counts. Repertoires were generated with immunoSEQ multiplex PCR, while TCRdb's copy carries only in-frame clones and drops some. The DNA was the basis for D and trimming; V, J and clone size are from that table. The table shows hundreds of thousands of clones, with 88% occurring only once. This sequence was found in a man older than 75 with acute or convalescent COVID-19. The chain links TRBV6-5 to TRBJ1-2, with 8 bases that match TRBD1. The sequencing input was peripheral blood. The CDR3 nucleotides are TGTGCCAGCAGCTATAGACAGGGGAGCTATGGCTACACCTTC. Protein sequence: CASSYRQGSYGYTF.